This TCR beta chain was recovered during a study of T cells in Graves' hyperthyroidism and ophthalmopathy. Study-level points and caveats: The blood repertoire included most of the expanded thyroid clonotypes above 0.001.

Using RNA transcripts as the source, TCR beta CDR3 regions were amplified. The TCR CDR3 first-round RT-PCR relied on the HTBI primer set. TCRdb re-derived calls from the multiplex PCR reads in MiXCR, one entry per CDR3 protein. This sample carries some 490,000 distinct CDR3 sequences, about 22% of them seen once, and the ten largest clones take about half. In germline, CDR1 is SGHRS, CDR2 YFSETQ. The V gene lost 0 bases and the J gene lost 0 bases, with 14 bases spanning the gap. This CDR3 contains 17 residues. With regard to this clonotype: Its target is unknown. This may be a read error, as it is one base from a much larger clone.

Enrolled ophthalmopathy patients presented with a Clinical Activity Score of at least 3, a NOSPECS grade of at least 4, and disease duration under 3 months. Clinical symptoms, serum thyroxine, TRAb, thyroid ultrasound and orbital computed tomography established diagnosis. Fresh peripheral blood, 7.5 to 10 ml, was the source of the PBMCs. The chain links TRBV5-1 to TRBJ2-3; TRBD2 is a possible D gene (5 bases). Specimen: blood. This TCR was recovered from a woman between 70 and 85 years old with Graves' ophthalmopathy. In DNA form, the CDR3 reads TGCGCCAGCAGCTTGGGGGCGGGCCCCGCTAGCACAGATACGCAGTATTTT. Its protein is CASSLGAGPASTDTQYF.